These T cell receptor beta chains were read from a single sample in a study of blood T cell repertoires in COVID-19. Measured with immunoSEQ multiplex PCR; TCRdb has only the in-frame clones, and not every one. The top ten hold approximately 2% of the sample, which has about 280,000 clones, approximately 89% seen once. The sequenced sample was PBMCs or T cells enriched from blood (not recorded which). The receptor set was obtained from an older woman who had recovered from COVID-19. Each CDR3 is given without its conserved first and last residue. A D gene is named only where the DNA matches it firmly.

D | J | V | CDR3
. | TRBJ2-1 | TRBV25-1 | ASSETSYNEQF
. | TRBJ2-3 | TRBV28 | AIKGGVVGTDTQY
. | TRBJ1-1 | TRBV21-1 | ASTDRLDTEAF
. | TRBJ2-2 | TRBV19 | ASSTLNRLNTGELF
. | TRBJ1-1 | TRBV5-1 | ASSQGPRDEAF
. | TRBJ1-3 | TRBV3-1/TRBV3-2 | ASSQDVRHGNTIY
TRBD1 | TRBJ1-1 | TRBV7-3 | ASSKQGGTEAF
. | TRBJ2-7 | TRBV5-1 | ASSPTRGSSYEQY
. | TRBJ1-6 | TRBV7-9 | ASLWTAGSYNSPLH
. | TRBJ2-1 | TRBV10-1 | ASSDSGSYNEQF
TRBD1 | TRBJ1-5 | TRBV5-1 | ATLGQGRGQPQH
. | TRBJ1-2 | TRBV27 | ASSLSNQGDYGYT
. | TRBJ1-1 | TRBV4-1 | ASSQAPTEAF
. | TRBJ2-3 | TRBV7-9 | ASSPWGQGDTQY
TRBD1 | TRBJ1-1 | TRBV6-6 | ASRPGQGVSTEAF
. | TRBJ2-5 | TRBV4-1 | ASSQDSWGGGETQY
. | TRBJ1-2 | TRBV6-2/TRBV6-3 | ASSYNTKESAELTYGYT
. | TRBJ2-5 | TRBV5-5 | ASSLEITAAETQY
TRBD1 | TRBJ1-2 | TRBV29-1 | SVEAPGQGDGYT
. | TRBJ1-1 | TRBV7-9 | ASSLALSTTEAF
. | TRBJ1-4 | TRBV3-1/TRBV3-2 | ASSPIDGEKLF
. | TRBJ2-2 | TRBV2 | ASSMDRNTGELF
. | TRBJ2-3 | TRBV10-3 | ATRLFEGGTDTQY
TRBD1 | TRBJ2-7 | TRBV13 | ASSSQGAIYEQY
TRBD1 | TRBJ2-4 | TRBV30 | AWSRTGLAKNIQY
. | TRBJ2-3 | TRBV5-6 | ASSAGDTQY
. | TRBJ1-2 | TRBV5-1 | ASSLGGDGGYT
. | TRBJ1-5 | TRBV18 | ASSPDDTGNQPQH
TRBD1 | TRBJ2-1 | TRBV28 | ASSPGQGYNEQF
TRBD1 | TRBJ1-2 | TRBV10-1 | ASSGGGVDGYT
TRBD1 | TRBJ2-4 | TRBV5-1 | ASSLDDRGRRNIQY
TRBD1 | TRBJ2-3 | TRBV4-1 | ASSQDLGTGPDTQY
. | TRBJ1-3 | TRBV3-1/TRBV3-2 | ASSPGYSGNTIY
. | TRBJ1-2 | TRBV18 | ASSPGGANYGYT
. | TRBJ1-2 | TRBV24-1 | ATSDFQQNYGYT
. | TRBJ1-2 | TRBV5-1 | ASSSSGHPALNGYT
. | TRBJ2-5 | TRBV9 | ASSGGGSQETQY
. | TRBJ2-5 | TRBV9 | ASSAVGLAQETQY